The source of this T cell receptor beta chain is a study of T-cell memory formation after mild COVID-19. General observations from the study: Memory cells collected pre-infection included some clones that later responded, suggesting cross-reactive memory joined.

MiXCR, applied by TCRdb to the 5' RACE reads, yields one record per CDR3 protein. Of approximately 250,000 distinct CDR3 sequences listed, roughly 17% were seen once; the top ten hold 22%. Notes on this clonotype: Its antigen is currently unknown.

Trimming removed 0 bases at V and 1 base at J, with 12 bases between. Germline V gene lookup returns CDR1 KGHSY and CDR2 FQNENV. The CDR3 runs 16 residues. The receptor was isolated from a man younger than 35 who had mild COVID-19 (a few samples of this study predate the infection). Cell type and time point are not known. The V call is TRBV16, the J call TRBJ1-2; D remains unclear. Specimen: PBMCs or a T cell subset sorted from them (not recorded which). In DNA form, the CDR3 reads TGTGCCAGCAGCCAATCCTCCTTCTCCCTTAACTATGGCTACACCTTC. It yields the protein CASSQSSFSLNYGYTF.